The 6 T cell receptor beta chains given below trace back to one sample, sequenced in a study of T-cell reconstitution after alpha-beta-depleted transplantation in children. Preparing the TCRbeta library involved the use of unique molecular identifiers. TCRdb reprocessed the PCR reads via MiXCR and lists one record per CDR3 protein. The sample has 750,000 to 950,000 distinct CDR3 sequences; 15% to 20% are singletons. The specimen was PBMCs, mostly from graft donor cells, collected 360 days after TCRalphabeta/CD19-depleted stem cell transplant. These receptors were taken from a male patient younger than 18 who had a stem cell transplant for acute lymphoblastic leukemia, so the T cells may come from the graft donor.

The chain links TRBV6-5 to TRBJ2-5, with TRBD2 as a possible D gene (5 bases). This CDR3 is built from 15 residues. Germline CDR1 reads MNHEY; CDR2 reads SVGAGI. Trimming removed 4 bases from V and 3 bases from J, with 15 bases in between. Here the CDR3 reads CASSWSGVTKETQYF. The DNA for the CDR3 is TGTGCCAGCAGTTGGAGCGGAGTGACCAAAGAGACCCAGTACTTC.

This clonotype occurred a few times. The V call is TRBV3-1, the J call TRBJ1-2; D is unresolved. Germline V gene sequence: CDR1 LGHDT, CDR2 YNNKEL (reference sequence). Trimming removed 4 bases from V and 2 bases from J, with 11 bases in between. The CDR3 loop spans 14 amino acids. Here the CDR3 reads CASSRSDTNYGYTF. The DNA for the CDR3 is TGTGCCAGCAGCCGCAGCGACACGAACTATGGCTACACCTTC.

The J gene is TRBJ2-1, the V gene TRBV7-9, with D perhaps TRBD2 (5 bases). Deletions cut 11 bases from V and 2 bases from J, with 13 bases between. The germline V gene encodes CDR1 SEHNR and CDR2 FQNEAQ (reference sequence). The CDR3 consists of 13 residues. This chain's CDR3 is CALFEGPYNEQFF. The CDR3 DNA reads as TGTGCCCTGTTCGAGGGCCCCTACAATGAGCAGTTCTTC.

V usage is TRBV11-2 and J usage is TRBJ2-3; 7 nucleotides align to TRBD2. Trimming cost V 3 bases and J 3 bases; bases outside gene matches: 9. The CDR3 is 16 amino acids. Germline V gene lookup returns CDR1 SGHAT and CDR2 FQNNGV. The CDR3 DNA reads TGTGCCAGCAGCTTGTGGCCGGGACTACGGACAGATACGCAGTATTTT. Protein: CASSLWPGLRTDTQYF.

This clonotype was seen only a few times. The chain employs TRBV11-1 and TRBJ2-7; 7 bases align to TRBD1. CDR1 is SGHAT, CDR2 FQDESV, per germline (reference sequence). After removal of 2 bases from V and 0 bases from J, the junction contained 16 bases not matched to a gene. The CDR3 length is 19 residues. CDR3 coding DNA: TGTGCCAGCAGCTTAACGGTGGGACAGAGACTATCCAGCTCCTACGAGCAGTACTTC. Translation: CASSLTVGQRLSSSYEQYF.

This clonotype appeared many times. DNA of the CDR3: TGTGCCAGCAGTCCCCGCTTCAGGGGAACCTACGAGCAGTACTTC. Translation: CASSPRFRGTYEQYF. The rearrangement links TRBV12-3 or TRBV12-4 to TRBJ2-7, with a possible D match to TRBD1 (6 bases). Trimming cost V 5 bases and J 2 bases, with 16 bases left between them. The CDR3 covers 15 residues.